This TCR beta chain was sequenced during a study of shared clonotypes between healthy human individuals. Notes on the study in general: All-four-donor shared clonotypes had higher generation probabilities than non-shared clonotypes did. Sampling involved blood alone; tissue repertoires likely differ. Some naive CD4 clonotypes, roughly 4.5%, turned up in common across four donors.

On this clone: Its antigen is currently unknown.

All participating donors were Caucasian adults from Nashville, Tennessee. Here immunoSEQ multiplex PCR was the method, and the copy in TCRdb shows in-frame clones only, minus some. The table has roughly 2.5 million clones, roughly 92% seen once. Sequencing was carried out using naive CD4+ T cells sorted from blood. Subset in this sample: CD45RA+ positively selected. The sequence came from a man in his late teens or twenties in good health.

The CDR3 nucleotides are TGTGCCAGCAGCTTGGCCGGATGGAGGACTAACTATGGCTACACCTTC. Its translation is CASSLAGWRTNYGYTF. The V gene is TRBV5-8, the J gene TRBJ1-2, with no clear D. V shed 0 bases and J shed 0 bases, with 12 bases lying between them. CDR3 size: 16 residues. In germline, CDR1 is SGHTS, CDR2 YDEGEE.